Each of the 13 T cell receptor beta chains below was sequenced from the same sample in a study of T cells in Graves' hyperthyroidism and ophthalmopathy. Authors of the study amplified TCR beta CDR3 regions from RNA transcripts. Primed by the HTBI set, a first-round RT-PCR was run on the TCR CDR3. TCRdb reanalysed the multiplex PCR reads using MiXCR and keeps one entry per CDR3 protein. Counted here are about 610,000 distinct CDR3 sequences, about 16% occurring once; the ten biggest clones make up 2.5% to 4%. The sequenced sample consisted of blood. These TCRs come from a woman between 40 and 50 years old with Graves' ophthalmopathy.

Ten or more counts support this clonotype. This sequence joins TRBV7-8 and TRBJ2-3; 11 nucleotides agree with TRBD2. There are 15 residues in the CDR3. CDR1 is SGHVS and CDR2 is FQNEAQ in the germline V gene. The trim removed 4 bases at V and 7 bases at J, leaving 7 bases unmatched. Written as DNA, the CDR3 is TGTGCCAGCAGCTATCTAGCGGGGGGAGGGAATACGCAGTATTTT. It encodes CASSYLAGGGNTQYF. Supplemented by reference TRBV7-8 and TRBJ2-3, the full variable domain reads GAGVSQSPRYKVAKRGQDVALRCDPISGHVSLFWYQQALGQGPEFLTYFQNEAQLDKSGLPSDRFFAERPEGSVSTLKIQRTQQEDSAVYLCASSYLAGGGNTQYFGPGTRLTVL.

This clonotype showed up many times. DNA for the CDR3: TGTGCCAGCAGCCCCGGGCAGACGGGAGGATCTTACAATGAGCAGTTCTTC. It specifies CASSPGQTGGSYNEQFF. The V gene is TRBV7-9, the J gene TRBJ2-1; TRBD2 matches 7 bases. Germline V gene lookup returns CDR1 SEHNR and CDR2 FQNEAQ (reference sequence). There are 17 residues in the CDR3. V was clipped by 5 bases and J by 4 bases; unmatched bases: 14.

This clonotype showed up many times. The chain links TRBV2 to TRBJ2-7; 7 positions agree with TRBD1. CDR3 length: 15 residues. V lost 3 bases, J lost 0 bases, and 5 bases stayed unmatched. CDR1 and CDR2 (germline): SNHLY, FYNNEI. The CDR3 spells CASSDRTGASYEQYF. DNA of the CDR3: TGTGCCAGCAGTGATAGAACAGGGGCCTCCTACGAGCAGTACTTC.

The chain employs TRBV3-1 and TRBJ2-7; the D is unclear. The CDR3 covers 15 residues. Trimming took off 4 bases at V and 6 bases at J, with 19 bases between the two ends. Germline-derived CDR1 and CDR2 are LGHDT and YNNKEL (reference sequence). The CDR3 DNA reads TGTGCCAGCAGCCGATCCCCGCTAGAAACCTCCGAGCAGTACTTC. It codes for CASSRSPLETSEQYF.

This clonotype was observed a handful of times. This chain uses TRBV7-9 with TRBJ2-1; D unresolved. The CDR3 length is 15 residues. Germline lookup yields CDR1 SEHNR and CDR2 FQNEAQ (reference sequence). The ends were cut back, 5 bases at V and 0 bases at J, with 11 bases in the middle. The DNA for the CDR3 is TGTGCCAGCAGCCCCGCGGTCTACTCCTACAATGAGCAGTTCTTC. This translates into CASSPAVYSYNEQFF.

This clonotype showed up many times. The V call is TRBV28, the J call TRBJ1-4; D possibly corresponds to TRBD1 (5 bases). This CDR3 has 15 residues. In germline, CDR1 is MDHEN, CDR2 SYDVKM. The V gene lost 8 bases and the J gene lost 8 bases, with 21 bases spanning the gap. The CDR3 DNA reads TGTGCCAGCGGTGACGTGGGGGGGAAGGGAGAAAAACTGTTTTTT. Translation gives CASGDVGGKGEKLFF.

V usage is TRBV6-5 and J usage is TRBJ1-5; a weak D match, TRBD1 (6 bases). The CDR3 has 15 residues. Looked up from germline, CDR1 is MNHEY and CDR2 is SVGAGI. Trimming removed 0 bases at V and 6 bases at J, with 12 bases between. This chain's CDR3 is CASSYSTTGSQPQHF. CDR3 coding DNA: TGTGCCAGCAGTTACTCAACAACAGGGAGTCAGCCCCAGCATTTT.

Concerning this clonotype: At one end the junction does not follow the germline gene, possibly because of a read error. The chain links TRBV7-2 to TRBJ2-7; 8 nucleotides line up with TRBD1. The CDR3 consists of 16 residues. CDR1 is SGHTA and CDR2 is FQGNSA in the germline V gene. In DNA, the CDR3 is TGCGCCAGCAGCCAAGCGTACCTCGGACAGGGCTACGAGCAGTACTTC. It is translated as CASSQAYLGQGYEQYF. The full variable domain, completed using reference TRBV7-2 and TRBJ2-7, is GAGVSQSPSNKVTEKGKDVELRCDPISGHTALYWYRQSLGQGLEFLIYFQGNSAPDKSGLPSDRFSAERTGGSVSTLTIQRTQQEDSAVYLCASSQAYLGQGYEQYFGPGTRLTVT.

The chain couples TRBV5-6 to TRBJ2-1; possibly TRBD1 for D (5 bases). CDR1 is SGHDT and CDR2 is YYEEEE in the germline V gene. CDR3 size: 11 residues. Between the trimmed V and J ends, which lost 0 bases and 14 bases, there was a span of 9 bases. The CDR3 DNA reads TGTGCCAGCAGCTTGGAGGGGTCGAAGTTCTTC. As protein: CASSLEGSKFF.

The chain joins TRBV7-9 to TRBJ1-4; 9 nucleotides match TRBD1. The CDR3 is 15 residues long. CDR1 is SEHNR and CDR2 is FQNEAQ in the germline V gene (reference sequence). V trimming: 5 bases; J trimming: 7 bases; junction bases outside the gene matches: 8. DNA of the CDR3: TGTGCCAGCAGCCCGTCGGGACAGGGCGGTGAAAAACTGTTTTTT. This encodes CASSPSGQGGEKLFF.

A remark on this clonotype: The CDR3 ends on some other residue instead of the conserved phenylalanine or tryptophan, so this is likely a read error. The CDR3 reads CASSALQGKGETQYL. Written as DNA, the CDR3 is TGTGCCAGCAGCGCGTTACAGGGAAAGGGAGAGACCCAGTACCTC. The rearrangement links TRBV7-6 to TRBJ2-5, with D possibly being TRBD1 (6 bases). The V end was cut by 5 bases, the J end by 4 bases, with 17 bases between. Germline-derived CDR1 and CDR2 are SGHVS and FNYEAQ. This CDR3 spans 15 amino acids.

This clonotype was picked up a small number of times. This chain uses TRBV27 with TRBJ2-1; 13 nucleotides line up with TRBD2. Trimming cost V 1 base and J 12 bases; bases outside gene matches: 6. In germline, CDR1 is MNHEY, CDR2 SMNVEV (reference sequence). This CDR3 comprises 15 residues. The CDR3 region is CASSLWTSGGTGQFF. As DNA, the CDR3 is TGTGCCAGCAGTTTATGGACTAGCGGGGGTACCGGGCAGTTCTTC.

This chain links TRBV10-2 with TRBJ2-7; 7 bases fit TRBD1. CDR1 and CDR2 (germline): WSHSY, SAAADI. This CDR3 has 15 residues. The ends lost 9 bases at V and 1 base at J; junction bases unmatched: 12. The CDR3 reads CASTGETGYSYEQYF. CDR3 nucleotide sequence: TGCGCCAGTACCGGAGAGACAGGGTATTCCTACGAGCAGTACTTC.